This T cell receptor (beta chain) is from a study of T cells in Graves' hyperthyroidism and ophthalmopathy. The sample holds many counts of this clonotype. This CDR3 is 13 amino acids long. V lost 2 bases to trimming and J lost 4 bases, with 8 bases between them. The PBMCs had their origin in 7.5 to 10 ml of fresh peripheral blood. Authors of the study amplified TCR beta CDR3 regions from RNA transcripts. The TCR CDR3 first-round RT-PCR relied on the HTBI primer set. A single record per CDR3 protein comes from TCRdb applying MiXCR to the multiplex PCR reads. The sample records some 200,000 distinct CDR3 sequences, about a sixth being singletons.

This chain joins TRBV12-3 or TRBV12-4 and TRBJ1-1, with D hard to call. The material sequenced was blood. The TCR was taken from a woman aged 45-59 years with Graves' hyperthyroidism. The CDR3 loop is CASSLLVGTEAFF. The CDR3 DNA reads TGTGCCAGCAGTTTACTGGTTGGCACTGAAGCTTTCTTT.